This TCR beta chain was sequenced during a study of T cell responses to AZD1222 COVID-19 vaccine (dated by TCRdb to the early 2020s). Regarding the complete study: AZD1222 recipients given second doses at about 4 weeks or at about 12 weeks were pooled, since spike-specific TCR depth and breadth were not found to differ between the two schedules. TCR sequencing was performed for about 250 trial participants, of whom some 200 were given two doses of AZD1222 and some 26 were given two doses of MenACWY control vaccine. Enrollment into the trials was organized by age into subgroups of 18-55, 56-69 and 70-plus years, and those subgroups contained around 150, 28 and 57 TCR-sequenced participants, respectively.

The CDR3 runs 13 residues from the cysteine to the phenylalanine. Kept here is only the CDR3 DNA, which spans 39 bases and is read in frame from base 1. V drops 0 bases and J drops 5 bases, leaving 5 bases in between. The germline V gene supplies CDR1 LGHNA and CDR2 YSLEER. Taken with the paper, the label for time point translates to: baseline before first vaccination. Samples from vaccinated people were obtained from the UK trials COV001 and COV002, which included a single-blind randomized controlled phase 2/3 trial of AZD1222 (ChAdOx1 nCoV-19) in healthy adults. For TCRbeta chain sequencing, PBMC samples from trial participants were taken at day 0 and at day 28 after the second dose. As to this clone: Its antigen is still unknown. The input lacks base qualities; no much larger clone sits a single base away. This specimen includes other DNA sequences encoding the same CDR3.

The full study reports these points: Participants were mostly white British, with more females than males. The authors suggested clonal diversity may have been underestimated. CD4 TCRs associated with the vaccine covered the entire spike protein, and the dominant responses were in regions 160-218 and 743-854. Conclusions about previously exposed vaccinees were limited because only six AZD1222 recipients were SARS-CoV-2 seropositive at baseline. Reportedly, almost half of the unique spike-specific TCRs recognized epitopes lying outside the regions that are mutated in the B.1.351 and B.1.1.7 variants. After two AZD1222 doses, spike-specific TCR breadth and depth were significantly higher than at day 0 and than in MenACWY recipients. The 56-69-year group was small, and its depth increase did not reach significance, likely because of low power. No day 14 peak-response samples were available, so repertoires were characterized only after the peak T cell response.

The CDR3 regions of human TCRbeta chains were analyzed by immunosequencing. For the original study's pipeline: Repertoire TCRs were checked for matches against a reference library of SARS-CoV-2-specific TCRs that had been generated using the MIRA antigen-specificity platform. Breadth meant the fraction of unique TCRs that were SARS-CoV-2-associated, whereas depth meant the fraction of total T cells that were SARS-CoV-2-associated. Using the MIRA data, each spike-specific TCR was assigned both to the spike region to which the TCR was reactive and to a CD4 or CD8 class. Log10-transformed breadth and depth values were compared by one-way ANOVA with Sidak's multiple comparisons tests. As stored in TCRdb, this immuneACCESS dataset retains in-frame rearrangements with V and J assigned. A fraction of the clones does not appear; measured against another copy, unresolved V genes explain less than half of the discrepancy, and the remainder lacks a known reason. That table furnishes V, J and clone size, whereas the DNA furnished D and trimming. Here the sample has roughly 100,000 clones; 82% occur a single time. Less than 6% of the sample is in the top ten clones.

This sequence originates from an adult in good health. The chain is encoded by TRBV4-3 joined to TRBJ1-5, with an unclear D gene assignment. Sequencing was performed on peripheral blood, taken on day 0 of AZD1222 vaccination. The nucleotide sequence reads as follows: TGCGCCAGCAGCCAAGACAGCCATCAGCCCCAGCATTTT. Its coded protein is CASSQDSHQPQHF.